This note documents a single T cell receptor beta chain sequence. The sample originates from a study of immune evolution from preneoplasia to lung adenocarcinoma. TCRdb's table, derived via immunoSEQ multiplex PCR, lists solely in-frame clones and lacks some. In the table there are several thousand clones, 86% of which are singletons. The CDR3 runs to 15 residues. V lost 3 bases and J 8 bases, leaving 16 bases between the germline ends. The V gene's germline CDR1 is MDHEN and CDR2 SYDVKM. The chain combines TRBV28 with TRBJ1-4, with D unresolved. Sequencing was done on a sample of FFPE minimally invasive lung adenocarcinoma tissue. The receptor comes from a person between 70 and 80 years old with lung adenocarcinoma. CDR3 coding DNA: TGTGCCAGCAGTTTCCCCACCGGTTTAAGCGAAAAACTGTTTTTT. This gives the protein CASSFPTGLSEKLFF. Variable domain in full (rest from reference TRBV28 and TRBJ1-4): DVKVTQSSRYLVKRTGEKVFLECVQDMDHENMFWYRQDPGLGLRLIYFSYDVKMKEKGDIPEGYSVSREKKERFSLILESASTNQTSMYLCASSFPTGLSEKLFFGSGTQLSVL.